This T cell receptor (beta chain) emerged from a study of radiotherapy plus CTLA-4 blockade in lung cancer. Overall study: Patients showed objective responses in 15% to 20% of cases, and disease control was achieved by 30% to 35%. Study-level findings and limits: It was early blood T cell clone dynamics, with interferon-beta, that reportedly best predicted response.

V dropped 3 bases and J dropped 5; count of bases not matched to a gene: 4. Germline lookup yields CDR1 MNHEY and CDR2 SMNVEV (reference sequence). The CDR3 runs to 14 residues. Method: immunoSEQ multiplex PCR; TCRdb's copy keeps in-frame clones and lacks some. Of approximately 60,000 clones in the sample, approximately 82% were seen once. About this clone: Its antigen is undetermined.

V usage is TRBV27 and J usage is TRBJ2-1, with 7 bases matching TRBD2. The sequence derives from a human donor with non-small cell lung cancer whose response to radiotherapy plus ipilimumab could not be evaluated. The sample in question was peripheral blood, obtained from a patient treated with radiotherapy plus ipilimumab. The CDR3 reads CASSFAGADNEQFF. The CDR3 coding sequence is TGTGCCAGCAGTTTCGCGGGAGCTGACAATGAGCAGTTCTTC.